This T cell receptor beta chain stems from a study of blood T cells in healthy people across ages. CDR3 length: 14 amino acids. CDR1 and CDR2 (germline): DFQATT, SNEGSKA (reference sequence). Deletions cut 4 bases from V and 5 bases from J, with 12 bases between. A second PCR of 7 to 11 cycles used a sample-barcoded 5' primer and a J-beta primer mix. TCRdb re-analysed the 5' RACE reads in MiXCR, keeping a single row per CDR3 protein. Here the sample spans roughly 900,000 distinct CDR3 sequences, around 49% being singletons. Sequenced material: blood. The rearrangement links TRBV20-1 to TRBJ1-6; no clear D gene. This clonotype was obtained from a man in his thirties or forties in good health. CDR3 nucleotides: TGCAGTGCTAATGACGACACTAATAATTCACCCCTCCACTTT. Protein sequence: CSANDDTNNSPLHF.